The clone carrying this T cell receptor (beta chain) occurred once. Trimming at V came to 2 bases and at J to 10 bases, leaving 11 bases not matched to a gene. The CDR3 length is 15 residues. The germline gives CDR1 SGHKS, CDR2 YYEKEE (reference sequence). This entry is derived from a study of blood T cell repertoires in COVID-19. Here immunoSEQ multiplex PCR was the method, and the copy in TCRdb shows in-frame clones only, minus some. Of some 220,000 clones in the sample, approximately 78% were seen once. The source is a woman in her 70s with COVID-19, enrolled during active disease. V gene TRBV5-5 combines with J gene TRBJ1-1, with 10 bases identical to TRBD1. The sequenced sample was peripheral blood. CDR3: CASSLWTGGLGVAFF. CDR3 DNA: TGTGCCAGCAGCTTATGGACAGGGGGTTTGGGTGTAGCTTTCTTT.